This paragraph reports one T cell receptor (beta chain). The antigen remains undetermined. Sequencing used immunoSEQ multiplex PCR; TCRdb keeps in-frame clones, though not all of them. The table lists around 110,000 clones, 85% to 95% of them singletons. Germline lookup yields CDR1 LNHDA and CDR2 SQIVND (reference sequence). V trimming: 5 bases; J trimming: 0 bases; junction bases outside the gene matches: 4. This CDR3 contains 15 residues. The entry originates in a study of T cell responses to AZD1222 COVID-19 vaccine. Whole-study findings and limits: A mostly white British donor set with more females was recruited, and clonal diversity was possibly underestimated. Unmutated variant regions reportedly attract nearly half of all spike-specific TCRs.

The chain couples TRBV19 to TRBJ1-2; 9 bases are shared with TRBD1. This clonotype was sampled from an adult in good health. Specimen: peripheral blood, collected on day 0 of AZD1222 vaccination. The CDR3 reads CASSPWDRANYGYTF. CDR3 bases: TGTGCCAGTAGTCCCTGGGACAGGGCTAACTATGGCTACACCTTC.